The sequence of this T cell receptor beta chain was determined in a study of multiple sclerosis patients with progressive multifocal leukoencephalopathy (dated by TCRdb to between 2019 and 2020). The study in broad terms: The study examined peripheral T and B cells of MS patients who developed PML (4 under natalizumab, 1 after alemtuzumab) and treated patients who did not. The study aimed to detect JC virus-specific or public T-cell expansions arising at the time of PML onset. Two natalizumab-treated patients who later developed PML were followed longitudinally from before therapy through 6 and 12 months to PML onset.

Concerning this clone: Its cognate antigen has yet to be identified. Per-base quality was not reported, and no clone a single base away is much larger than it.

Explained via the paper, the time point label denotes: time of PML onset. This sample's treatment or condition label indicates: on natalizumab therapy at sampling. Diagnosis of PML relied on clinical and MRI findings, with confirmation coming from detection of JC virus DNA in cerebrospinal fluid. In the natalizumab-treated patients, PML was found to develop after between about 15 and 56 months of natalizumab therapy. All listed patients had previously received interferon beta, and all PML patients were female. Blood samples for T3 were taken at PML onset. Ficoll-Hypaque density gradient centrifugation was used to isolate peripheral blood mononuclear cells. The CDR3 sequence holds 15 residues, the cysteine and phenylalanine included. Just CDR3 DNA is preserved here, 45 bases in frame from base 1. The CDR1 and CDR2 encoded by the germline V gene are SGDLS and YYNGEE. Between the V and J ends, shortened by 6 bases and 2 bases respectively, the junction contains 12 bases.

Overall results and qualifications from the work: Most PML patients had lower normalized Shannon entropy, suggesting less diverse TRB repertoires, while values in the natalizumab-treated controls sat near 1. TRB clones with frequency above 0.5% were observed only in PML patients, but the clones expanded at PML onset were found to be already present before and during natalizumab therapy. Given the small, descriptive cohort, it remained unclear whether the study findings reflect JC virus infection or general immunocompromise. At the time PML developed, no common TRBV or TRBJ gene usage or preferential TRBV-TRBJ pairings were detected. Analysis was limited to peripheral blood, even though cerebrospinal fluid or brain lymphocytes might be more informative for natalizumab-associated PML.

Using the immunoSEQ two-step multiplex PCR at survey-level depth, TRB CDR3 regions were amplified from genomic DNA. To estimate template counts and remove amplification bias, each PCR was spiked with synthetic inline TR CDR3 controls covering all V-J pairings. Reads went through processing to reduce amplification and sequencing bias, and quantification was done against synthetic TR CDR3 analogs. For the original study's pipeline: Raw data were processed in ImmunoSEQ Analyzer, with out-of-frame sequences and CDR3s containing stop codons removed, and genes were named according to IMGT nomenclature. Normalized Shannon entropy, defined as 1 minus Pielou's evenness, served as the summary measure of repertoire diversity. Only TRB sequences sharing the V gene, the J gene and the CDR3 were counted as identical. Public PML clonotypes were CDR3s found in two or more PML-onset samples but not found earlier, in controls, or in public databases. Positional CDR3 amino acid composition was analyzed in Skylign with the observed count method. TCRdb obtained this table from immuneACCESS and retained in-frame rearrangements with V and J assigned. These tables miss some clones; where compared with another copy, unresolved V genes account for less than half of the shortfall, and the remainder is unexplained. D and trimming come from the DNA, and the V and J calls and clone size come from that table. This sample comprises tens of thousands of clones, more than 80% of them detected only once. Around 12% of the sample lies in the top ten.

The TCR originated in a woman aged 30 to 39 with progressive multifocal leukoencephalopathy. Sequencing used PBMCs, obtained from a patient treated with natalizumab. The sequence links TRBV9 to TRBJ2-6; no D gene is confidently identified. Here is the DNA: TGTGCCAGCACCCTAAAGGGTACTGGGGCCAACGTCCTGACTTTC. Translated, this is CASTLKGTGANVLTF.